Each of the 2 T cell receptor beta chains below was sequenced from the same sample in a study of cytomegalovirus exposure and HLA in healthy donors. The PCR contained 60 Vbeta and 13 Jbeta primers. TCRdb's table, derived via immunoSEQ multiplex PCR, lists solely in-frame clones and lacks some. This repertoire shows approximately 130,000 clones, around 78% found once; its top ten account for about 1.8%. The sample taken for sequencing was PBMCs. Receptor source: a woman aged 50 to 60 in good health and CMV-seronegative.

This chain joins TRBV6-5 and TRBJ2-5; TRBD2 agrees at 12 bases. J was trimmed by 4 bases and V by 8 bases; bases with no gene match: 8. This CDR3 is built from 15 residues. The germline V gene has CDR1 MNHEY and CDR2 SVGAGI. CDR3 sequence reads: CASWPSGRAGETQYF. For the CDR3, the DNA is TGTGCCAGCTGGCCTAGCGGGAGGGCCGGAGAGACCCAGTACTTC.

The chain employs TRBV25-1 and TRBJ2-7, with D uncertain. Per germline, CDR1 MGHDK and CDR2 SYGVNS. The V and J ends lost 4 bases and 7 bases respectively, with 8 bases between them. The CDR3 is 11 residues long. CDR3 coding DNA: TGTGCCAGCAGTGCCCGCCGGGAGCAGTACTTC. Amino acid sequence: CASSARREQYF.